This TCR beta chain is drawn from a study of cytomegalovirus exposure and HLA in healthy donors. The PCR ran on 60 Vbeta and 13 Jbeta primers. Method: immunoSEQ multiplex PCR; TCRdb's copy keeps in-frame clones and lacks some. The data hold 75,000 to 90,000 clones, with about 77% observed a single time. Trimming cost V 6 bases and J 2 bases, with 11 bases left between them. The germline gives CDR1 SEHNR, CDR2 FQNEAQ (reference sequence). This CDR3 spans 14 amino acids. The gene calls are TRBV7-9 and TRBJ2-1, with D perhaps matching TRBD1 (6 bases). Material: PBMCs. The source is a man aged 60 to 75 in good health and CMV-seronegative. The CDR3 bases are TGTGCCAGCAGTGGTGGGGGCCCCTACAATGAGCAGTTCTTC. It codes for CASSGGGPYNEQFF.